The T cell receptor (beta chain) described here comes from a study of PD-L1 blockade in urothelial cancer. Overall study context: In about 2014 therapy began: atezolizumab 1,200 mg intravenously every 3 weeks. Timepoints chosen for blood analysis were 3 weeks (second dose) and 6 weeks after treatment start. Study results and caveats: Lower pretreatment blood TCR clonality, under the median, predicted better survival, researchers reported.

Time point given: pretreatment peripheral blood. Assay: immunoSEQ multiplex PCR; the TCRdb copy retains only in-frame clones and omits some. The table has about 38,000 clones, about 82% seen once. CDR1 is GTSNPN and CDR2 is SVGIG in the germline V gene (reference sequence). The ends lost 3 bases at V and 3 bases at J; junction bases unmatched: 1. CDR3 length equals 12 residues. Notes on this clone: Its antigen is unidentified.

The TCR originated in a man older than 75 with urothelial cancer. V and J are TRBV30 and TRBJ2-7; 8 bases align to TRBD2. The sample was PBMCs, taken around atezolizumab (anti-PD-L1) treatment. The CDR3 reads CAWSGGGYEQYF. CDR3 nucleotides: TGTGCCTGGAGCGGGGGGGGCTACGAGCAGTACTTC. The entire variable domain, with the rest obtained from reference TRBV30 and TRBJ2-7, is as follows: SQTIHQWPATLVQPVGSPLSLECTVEGTSNPNLYWYRQAAGRGLQLLFYSVGIGQISSEVPQNLSASRPQDRQFILSSKKLLLSDSGFYLCAWSGGGYEQYFGPGTRLTVT.